The 23 T cell receptor beta chains in this list originate from one sample, sequenced in a study of blood T cell repertoires in COVID-19. Repertoires were generated with immunoSEQ multiplex PCR, while TCRdb's copy carries only in-frame clones and drops some. The table records a few hundred thousand clones, about 87% of them present only once. Sequenced material: peripheral blood. These receptors were collected from a woman aged 45 to 65 with acute or convalescent COVID-19.

The V gene is TRBV6-1, the J gene TRBJ2-7, with TRBD2 matching 7 bases. J lost 4 bases, V lost 3 bases, and 9 bases had no gene match. Germline CDR1 reads MNHNS; CDR2 reads SASEGT. The CDR3 covers 15 residues. The CDR3 region is CASSESSGRIYEQYF. The DNA for the CDR3 is TGTGCCAGCAGTGAGTCTAGCGGACGAATTTACGAGCAGTACTTC.

The chain carries TRBV4-3 and TRBJ1-2; D call uncertain. The CDR3 spans 15 residues. Looked up from germline, CDR1 is LGHNA and CDR2 is YSLEER. The V gene lost 2 bases and the J gene lost 2 bases, with 12 bases spanning the gap. CDR3 amino acids: CASSQRRQANYGYTF. The DNA for the CDR3 is TGCGCCAGCAGCCAACGGCGTCAGGCCAACTATGGCTACACCTTC.

This clone was seen only once. The chain combines TRBV5-1 with TRBJ2-5; 7 bases are shared with TRBD1. The germline V gene has CDR1 SGHRS and CDR2 YFSETQ. V shed 0 bases and J 1 base; nucleotides not matched to a gene: 3. The CDR3 has 15 amino acids. This chain's CDR3 is CASSLGGGGQETQYF. CDR3 coding DNA: TGCGCCAGCAGCTTGGGAGGGGGCGGCCAAGAGACCCAGTACTTC.

The chain recombines TRBV28 with TRBJ1-1; the D is unclear. Trimming stripped 3 bases from V and 1 base from J, with 9 bases between. Germline loops: CDR1 MDHEN, CDR2 SYDVKM. The CDR3 contains 14 residues. CDR3 DNA: TGTGCCAGCAGTTTTCAGTCTCCGAACACTGAAGCTTTCTTT. It yields the protein CASSFQSPNTEAFF.

The chain combines TRBV4-1 with TRBJ1-4; D is unclear. V dropped 6 bases and J dropped 1 base, with 12 bases sitting between them. From germline, CDR1 is MGHRA and CDR2 YSYEKL. The CDR3 extends over 15 amino acids. DNA of the CDR3: TGCGCCAGCAGACCCAAGACAAGAACTAATGAAAAACTGTTTTTT. It is translated as CASRPKTRTNEKLFF.

This clone has only a few counts. V usage is TRBV19 and J usage is TRBJ2-7, with D perhaps matching TRBD2 (5 bases). Trimming removed 3 bases at V and 6 bases at J, with 12 bases between. The CDR3 contains 13 residues. Germline V lookup: CDR1 LNHDA, CDR2 SQIVND (reference sequence). CDR3 DNA sequence: TGTGCCAGTAGTATCGACTACCCGGGCGAGCAGTACTTC. Protein product: CASSIDYPGEQYF. The whole variable domain, filled in from reference TRBV19 and TRBJ2-7, reads DGGITQSPKYLFRKEGQNVTLSCEQNLNHDAMYWYRQDPGQGLRLIYYSQIVNDFQKGDIAEGYSVSREKKESFPLTVTSAQKNPTAFYLCASSIDYPGEQYFGPGTRLTVT.

The chain is built from TRBV28 and TRBJ2-7; 10 bases are a match to TRBD2. V lost 4 bases, J lost 0 bases, and 6 bases stayed unmatched. CDR1 is MDHEN, CDR2 SYDVKM, per germline. The CDR3 consists of 16 residues. The CDR3 loop is CASSSHSGRNSYEQYF. CDR3 in DNA: TGTGCCAGCAGTTCACATAGCGGGAGGAACTCCTACGAGCAGTACTTC.

In this sample, this clone turned up once. This rearrangement joins TRBV10-3 to TRBJ2-1, with 13 bases that match TRBD2. In germline, CDR1 is ENHRY, CDR2 SYGVKD. This CDR3 region has 17 residues. V was clipped by 6 bases and J by 7 bases; unmatched bases: 12. This chain's CDR3 is CAIRLGTSGNGSNEQFF. The CDR3 DNA reads TGTGCCATCAGACTTGGGACTAGCGGGAATGGATCGAATGAGCAGTTCTTC.

The gene calls are TRBV5-1 and TRBJ1-1, with TRBD1 identical over 7 bases. Germline CDR1 reads SGHRS; CDR2 reads YFSETQ. CDR3 length equals 14 residues. The V and J ends lost 4 bases and 0 bases, in that order; junction bases with no gene match: 3. CDR3 loop: CASSPDRMNTEAFF. The CDR3 coding sequence is TGCGCCAGCAGCCCGGACAGGATGAACACTGAAGCTTTCTTT.

CDR3 region: CASSIRQAGRDEQYF. The CDR3 bases are TGTGCCAGTAGTATACGGCAGGCCGGGAGGGACGAGCAGTACTTC. The rearrangement links TRBV19 to TRBJ2-7; TRBD2 aligns across 8 bases. CDR1 and CDR2 from the germline V gene are LNHDA and SQIVND (reference sequence). This CDR3 has 15 amino acids. Trimming took 2 bases from V and 5 from J; bases not matched to a gene: 8.

The chain carries TRBV2 and TRBJ1-2, with D hard to call. V was clipped by 0 bases and J by 7 bases, with 15 bases between them. CDR1 is SNHLY and CDR2 is FYNNEI in the germline V gene. The CDR3 loop spans 15 amino acids. Written as DNA, the CDR3 is TGTGCCAGCAGTGAAGCGCCACAGCCCTCGCGTGGCTACACCTTC. This encodes CASSEAPQPSRGYTF.

The chain is built from TRBV3-1 (or the pseudogene TRBV3-2) and TRBJ1-2; TRBD1 matches at 12 bases. Germline V lookup: CDR1 LGHDT, CDR2 YNNKEL (reference sequence). There are 14 residues in the CDR3. Trimming took 10 bases from V and 7 from J; bases not matched to a gene: 10. The CDR3 nucleotides read TGTGCCACCTTCGCCGGGACAGGGGGCTCTGGCTACACCTTC. It codes for CATFAGTGGSGYTF.

This chain uses TRBV5-1 with TRBJ2-6; no definite D call. V lost 4 bases to trimming and J lost 1 base, with 12 bases between them. Germline CDR1 SGHRS, CDR2 YFSETQ. The CDR3 is 16 residues long. CDR3 in amino acids: CASSPGRYSGANVLTF. For the CDR3, the DNA is TGCGCCAGCAGCCCGGGTAGATATTCTGGGGCCAACGTCCTGACTTTC.

DNA of the CDR3: TGTGCCAGCGGAGCGGGGCAGGACTCACCCCTCCACTTT. The encoded protein is CASGAGQDSPLHF. J is TRBJ1-6 and V is TRBV18; D may be TRBD1 (5 bases). The CDR3 loop spans 13 amino acids. In germline, CDR1 is KGHSH, CDR2 LQKENI. The V and J ends lost 8 bases and 10 bases respectively, with 15 bases between them.

The chain employs TRBV11-3 and TRBJ2-3; D might be TRBD2 (5 bases). The CDR3 is made up of 15 amino acids. Deletions cut 3 bases from V and 4 bases from J, with 14 bases between. Germline values: CDR1 SGHNT, CDR2 YENEEA. The CDR3 region has the DNA TGTGCCAGCAGCTTCGAGGGAGAAGGCCCAGATACGCAGTATTTT. Encoded protein: CASSFEGEGPDTQYF.

This clone turned up a few times. The chain joins TRBV7-3 to TRBJ2-7; perhaps TRBD1 as D (6 bases). This CDR3 has 14 residues. The germline CDR1 and CDR2 sequences are SGHTA and FQGTGA. Trimming removed 1 base at V and 2 bases at J, with 9 bases between. CDR3 in amino acids: CASSLSWGPYEQYF. DNA of the CDR3: TGTGCCAGCAGCTTAAGTTGGGGGCCCTACGAGCAGTACTTC.

V and J are TRBV15 and TRBJ2-1; D possibly corresponds to TRBD2 (6 bases). This CDR3 has 16 amino acids. The germline gives CDR1 LNHNV, CDR2 YYDKDF (reference sequence). The V gene lost 0 bases and the J gene lost 6 bases, with 15 bases spanning the gap. The CDR3, as DNA: TGTGCCACCAGCAGAGAACTCGGGGGACGGCCCAATGAGCAGTTCTTC. Translating it yields CATSRELGGRPNEQFF.

This chain uses TRBV10-1 with TRBJ2-1; TRBD2 matches at 10 bases. Germline V lookup: CDR1 WNHNN, CDR2 SYGVQD (reference sequence). Trimming cost V 6 bases and J 0 bases; bases outside gene matches: 8. This CDR3 is 17 amino acids long. CDR3 DNA: TGCGCCAGCAGGTGGGAAGCGGGAGGGCCCTCCTACAATGAGCAGTTCTTC. Its protein product is CASRWEAGGPSYNEQFF.

CDR3: CASSYYAPQVYEQYF. DNA of the CDR3: TGTGCCAGCAGTTACTACGCCCCACAGGTCTACGAGCAGTACTTC. V usage is TRBV6-5 and J usage is TRBJ2-7; TRBD1 might be the D (5 bases). The CDR3 spans 15 residues. The V end lost 1 base, the J end lost 3 bases, and 13 bases lay between the germline ends. The germline V gene has CDR1 MNHEY and CDR2 SVGAGI.

The chain recombines TRBV6-4 with TRBJ1-1; the D gene is possibly TRBD1 (5 bases). CDR1 MRHNA and CDR2 SNTAGT come from the germline V gene. The CDR3 is made up of 13 amino acids. V was clipped by 6 bases and J by 3 bases, with 11 bases between them. CDR3 protein: CASRAGRYTEAFF. CDR3 sequence (DNA): TGTGCCAGCAGGGCGGGGCGATACACTGAAGCTTTCTTT.

This chain connects TRBV19 to TRBJ2-7, with 9 positions matching TRBD1. The ends lost 6 bases at V and 7 bases at J; junction bases unmatched: 10. The CDR3 covers 14 residues. Germline loops: CDR1 LNHDA, CDR2 SQIVND (reference sequence). The CDR3 spells CASSTQGASREQYF. The CDR3 bases are TGTGCCAGTAGCACACAGGGGGCGAGTCGGGAGCAGTACTTC. The variable domain in full, completed from reference TRBV19 and TRBJ2-7, reads DGGITQSPKYLFRKEGQNVTLSCEQNLNHDAMYWYRQDPGQGLRLIYYSQIVNDFQKGDIAEGYSVSREKKESFPLTVTSAQKNPTAFYLCASSTQGASREQYFGPGTRLTVT.

This chain joins TRBV27 and TRBJ1-1; possibly TRBD1 for D (5 bases). The length of the CDR3 is 15 residues. Trimming removed 5 bases from V and 5 bases from J, with 18 bases in between. Germline CDR1 is MNHEY and CDR2 is SMNVEV (reference sequence). The CDR3 nucleotides read TGTGCCAGCAGTCCACTGGACACGTACTCAACTGAAGCTTTCTTT. This codes for CASSPLDTYSTEAFF.

The rearrangement uses TRBV6-5 and TRBJ1-1; D perhaps matches TRBD1 (6 bases). V was shortened by 4 bases and J by 7 bases, with 10 bases between the two germline ends. Germline values: CDR1 MNHEY, CDR2 SVGAGI. This CDR3 has 12 residues. The CDR3 loop reads CASSSGTFEAFF. The CDR3 bases are TGTGCCAGCAGTTCCGGGACATTTGAAGCTTTCTTT.